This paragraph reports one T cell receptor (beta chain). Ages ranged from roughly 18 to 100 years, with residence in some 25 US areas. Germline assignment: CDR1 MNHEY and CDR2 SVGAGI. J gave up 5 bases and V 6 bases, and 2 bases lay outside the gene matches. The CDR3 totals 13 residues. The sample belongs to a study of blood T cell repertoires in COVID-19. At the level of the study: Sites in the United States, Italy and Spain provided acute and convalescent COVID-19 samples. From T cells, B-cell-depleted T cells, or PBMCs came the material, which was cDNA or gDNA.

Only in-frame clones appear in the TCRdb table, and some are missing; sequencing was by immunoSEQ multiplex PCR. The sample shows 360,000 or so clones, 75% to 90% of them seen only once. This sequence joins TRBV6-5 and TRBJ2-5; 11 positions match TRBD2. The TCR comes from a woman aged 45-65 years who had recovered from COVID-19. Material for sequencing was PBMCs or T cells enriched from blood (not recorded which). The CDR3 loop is CASSRTSGETQYF. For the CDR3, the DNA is TGTGCCAGCAGCCGGACTAGCGGGGAGACCCAGTACTTC.